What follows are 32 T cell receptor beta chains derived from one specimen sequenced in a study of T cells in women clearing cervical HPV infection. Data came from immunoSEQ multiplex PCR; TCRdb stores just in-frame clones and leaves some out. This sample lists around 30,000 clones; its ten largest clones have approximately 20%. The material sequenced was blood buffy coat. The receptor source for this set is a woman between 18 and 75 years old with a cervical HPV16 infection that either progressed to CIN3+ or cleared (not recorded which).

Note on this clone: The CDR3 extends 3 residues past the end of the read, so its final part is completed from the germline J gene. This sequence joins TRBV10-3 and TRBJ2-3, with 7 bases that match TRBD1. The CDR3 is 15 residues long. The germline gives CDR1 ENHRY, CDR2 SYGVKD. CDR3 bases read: TGTGCCATCAGTGATGCGGACAGGAACAATCAGCCG. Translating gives CAISDADRNNQP. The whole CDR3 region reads CAISDADRNNQPQYF.

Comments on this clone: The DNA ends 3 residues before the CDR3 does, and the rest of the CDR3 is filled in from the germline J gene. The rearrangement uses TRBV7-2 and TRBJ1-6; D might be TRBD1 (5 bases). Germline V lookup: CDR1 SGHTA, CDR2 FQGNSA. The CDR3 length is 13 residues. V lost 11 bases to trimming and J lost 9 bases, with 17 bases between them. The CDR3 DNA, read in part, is TGTGCCTCACGAGGAGGGGAAAGTTCACCC. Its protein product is CASRGGESSP. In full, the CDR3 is CASRGGESSPLHF.

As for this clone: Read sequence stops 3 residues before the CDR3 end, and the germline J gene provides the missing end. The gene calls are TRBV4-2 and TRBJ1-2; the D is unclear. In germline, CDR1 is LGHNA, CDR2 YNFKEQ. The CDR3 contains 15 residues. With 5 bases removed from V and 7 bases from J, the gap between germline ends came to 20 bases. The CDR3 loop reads CASSSPLARDSGYTF. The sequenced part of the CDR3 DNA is TGTGCCAGCAGCTCCCCCCTTGCACGCGACTCTGGC.

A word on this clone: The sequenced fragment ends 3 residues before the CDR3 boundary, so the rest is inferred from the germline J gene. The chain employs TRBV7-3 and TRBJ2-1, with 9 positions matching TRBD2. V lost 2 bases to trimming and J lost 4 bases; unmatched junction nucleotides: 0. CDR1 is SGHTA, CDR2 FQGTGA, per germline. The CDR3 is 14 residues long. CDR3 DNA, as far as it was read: TGTGCCAGCAGCTTAGCGGGGGGGTACAATGAG. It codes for CASSLAGGYNE. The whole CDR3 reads CASSLAGGYNEQFF. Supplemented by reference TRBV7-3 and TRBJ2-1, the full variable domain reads GAGVSQTPSNKVTEKGKYVELRCDPISGHTALYWYRQSLGQGPEFLIYFQGTGAADDSGLPNDRFFAVRPEGSVSTLKIQRTERGDSAVYLCASSLAGGYNEQFFGPGTRLTVL.

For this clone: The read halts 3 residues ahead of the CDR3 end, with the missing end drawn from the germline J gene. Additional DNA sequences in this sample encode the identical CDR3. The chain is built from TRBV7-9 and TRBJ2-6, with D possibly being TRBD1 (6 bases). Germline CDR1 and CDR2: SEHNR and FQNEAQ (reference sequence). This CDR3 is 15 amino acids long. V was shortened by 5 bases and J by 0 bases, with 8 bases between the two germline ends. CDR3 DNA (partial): TGTGCCAGCAGCCTCAGGGGCTCTGGGGCCAACGTC. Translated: CASSLRGSGANV. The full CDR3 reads CASSLRGSGANVLTF.

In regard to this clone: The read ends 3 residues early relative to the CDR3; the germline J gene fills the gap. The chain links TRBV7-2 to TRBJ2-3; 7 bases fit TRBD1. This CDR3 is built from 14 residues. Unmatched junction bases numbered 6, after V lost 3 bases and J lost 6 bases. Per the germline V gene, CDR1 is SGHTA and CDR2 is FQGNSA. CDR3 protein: CASSFSRGQDTQYF. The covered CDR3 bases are TGTGCCAGCAGCTTTTCGAGGGGGCAGGATACG.

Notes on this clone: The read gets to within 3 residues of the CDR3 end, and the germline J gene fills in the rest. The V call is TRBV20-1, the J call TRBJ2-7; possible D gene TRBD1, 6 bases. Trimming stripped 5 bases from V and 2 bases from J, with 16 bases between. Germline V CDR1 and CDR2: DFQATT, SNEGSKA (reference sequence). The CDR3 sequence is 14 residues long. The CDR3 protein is CSAVSPTGTYEQYF. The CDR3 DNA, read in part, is TGCAGTGCTGTTAGTCCCACAGGGACCTACGAG.

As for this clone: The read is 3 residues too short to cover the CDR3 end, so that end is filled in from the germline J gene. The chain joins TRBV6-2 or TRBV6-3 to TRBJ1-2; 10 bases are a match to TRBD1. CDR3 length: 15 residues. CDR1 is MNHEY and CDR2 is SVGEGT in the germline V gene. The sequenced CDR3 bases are TGTGCCAGCAGTTATAGCCGGACAGGGGGAAACATC. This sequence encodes CASSYSRTGGNI. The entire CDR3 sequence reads CASSYSRTGGNIYTF.

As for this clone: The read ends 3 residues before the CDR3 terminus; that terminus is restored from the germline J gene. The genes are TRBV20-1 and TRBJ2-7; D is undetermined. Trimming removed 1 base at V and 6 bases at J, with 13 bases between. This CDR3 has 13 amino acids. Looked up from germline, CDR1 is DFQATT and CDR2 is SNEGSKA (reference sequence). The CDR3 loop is CSARVLRSSEQYF. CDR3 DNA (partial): TGCAGTGCTAGAGTCCTGAGGTCGTCCGAG.

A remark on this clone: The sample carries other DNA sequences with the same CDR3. CDR3 bases read: TGTGCCAGTAGCACCTCAGAAGCGCACGAG. Amino acids: CASSTSEAHE. The complete CDR3 reads CASSTSEAHEQYF. The V and J genes are TRBV11-2 and TRBJ2-7; unclear D gene. The read finishes 3 residues shy of the CDR3 end, and the germline J gene is used to complete it. V was shortened by 9 bases and J by 5 bases, with 17 bases between the two germline ends. CDR3 length: 13 amino acids. Germline values: CDR1 SGHAT, CDR2 FQNNGV.

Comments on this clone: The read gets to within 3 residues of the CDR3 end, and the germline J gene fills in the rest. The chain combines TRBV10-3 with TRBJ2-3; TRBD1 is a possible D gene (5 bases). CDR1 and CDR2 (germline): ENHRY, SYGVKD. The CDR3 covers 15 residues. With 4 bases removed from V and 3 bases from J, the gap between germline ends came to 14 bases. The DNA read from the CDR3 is TGTGCCATCAGTGGTAATAGGGGTATGACAGATACG. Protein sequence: CAISGNRGMTDT. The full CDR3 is CAISGNRGMTDTQYF.

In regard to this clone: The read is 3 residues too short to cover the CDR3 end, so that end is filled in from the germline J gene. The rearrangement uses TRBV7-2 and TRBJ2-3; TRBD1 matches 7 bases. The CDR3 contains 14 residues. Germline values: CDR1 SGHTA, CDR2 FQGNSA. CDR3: CASTMDRHNQPQYF. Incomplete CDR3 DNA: TGTGCCAGCACCATGGACAGGCATAATCAGCCG.

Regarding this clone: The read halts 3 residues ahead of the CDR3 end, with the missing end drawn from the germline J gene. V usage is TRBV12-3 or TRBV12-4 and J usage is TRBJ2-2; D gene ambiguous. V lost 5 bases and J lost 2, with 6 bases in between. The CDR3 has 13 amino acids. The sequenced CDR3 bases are TGTGCCAGCAGTGCCTATAACACCGGGGAG. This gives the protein CASSAYNTGE. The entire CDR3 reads CASSAYNTGELFF.

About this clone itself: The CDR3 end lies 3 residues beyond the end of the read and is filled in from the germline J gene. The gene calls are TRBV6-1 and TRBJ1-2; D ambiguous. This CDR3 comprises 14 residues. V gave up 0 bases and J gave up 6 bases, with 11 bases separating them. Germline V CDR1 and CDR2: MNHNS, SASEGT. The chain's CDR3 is CASSEAGATDGYTF. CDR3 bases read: TGTGCCAGCAGTGAAGCAGGCGCCACAGATGGC.

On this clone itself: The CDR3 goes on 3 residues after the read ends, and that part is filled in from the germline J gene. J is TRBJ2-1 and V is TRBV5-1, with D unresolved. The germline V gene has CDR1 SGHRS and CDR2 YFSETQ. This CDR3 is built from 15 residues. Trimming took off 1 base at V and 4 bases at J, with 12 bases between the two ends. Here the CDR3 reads CASSLNSYVYNEQFF. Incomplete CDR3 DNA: TGCGCCAGCAGCTTGAACAGTTATGTATACAATGAG.

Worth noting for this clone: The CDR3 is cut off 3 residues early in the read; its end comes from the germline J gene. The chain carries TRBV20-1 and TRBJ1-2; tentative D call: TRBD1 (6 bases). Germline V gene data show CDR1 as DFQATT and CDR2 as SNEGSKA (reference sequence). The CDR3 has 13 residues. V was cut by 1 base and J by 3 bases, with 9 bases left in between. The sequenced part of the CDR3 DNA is TGCAGTGCTAGAGTCAGGGGCGACTATGGC. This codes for CSARVRGDYG. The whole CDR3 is CSARVRGDYGYTF.

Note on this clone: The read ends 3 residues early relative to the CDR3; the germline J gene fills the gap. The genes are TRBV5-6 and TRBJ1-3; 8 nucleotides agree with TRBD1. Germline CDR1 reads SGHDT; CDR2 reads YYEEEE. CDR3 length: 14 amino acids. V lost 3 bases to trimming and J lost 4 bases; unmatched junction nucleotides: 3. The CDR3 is CASSSTGAGNTIYF. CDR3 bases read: TGTGCCAGCAGCTCGACAGGGGCCGGAAACACC.

The covered CDR3 bases are TGTGCCAGTAGTGACAGGGACTCCCGCTCTGGAAACACC. Protein: CASSDRDSRSGNT. The full CDR3 is CASSDRDSRSGNTIYF. This rearrangement joins TRBV19 to TRBJ1-3, with 7 bases matching TRBD1. The read halts 3 residues ahead of the CDR3 end, with the missing end drawn from the germline J gene. The CDR3 is made up of 16 amino acids. Germline V gene lookup returns CDR1 LNHDA and CDR2 SQIVND (reference sequence). Trimming took 5 bases from V and 0 from J; bases not matched to a gene: 7. The whole variable domain, filled in from reference TRBV19 and TRBJ1-3, reads DGGITQSPKYLFRKEGQNVTLSCEQNLNHDAMYWYRQDPGQGLRLIYYSQIVNDFQKGDIAEGYSVSREKKESFPLTVTSAQKNPTAFYLCASSDRDSRSGNTIYFGEGSWLTVV.

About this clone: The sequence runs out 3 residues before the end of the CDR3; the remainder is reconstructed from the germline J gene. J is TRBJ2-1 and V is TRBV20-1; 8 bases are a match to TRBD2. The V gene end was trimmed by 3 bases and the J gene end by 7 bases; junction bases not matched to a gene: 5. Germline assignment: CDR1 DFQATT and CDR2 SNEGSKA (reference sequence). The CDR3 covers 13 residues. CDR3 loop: CSASGGANNEQFF. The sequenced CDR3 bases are TGCAGTGCTAGCGGGGGGGCGAATAATGAG.

The CDR3 region is CASNRNPGANVLTF. The CDR3 bases that were read are TGTGCCAGCAATAGAAACCCTGGGGCCAACGTC. The chain uses TRBV6-2 or TRBV6-3 and TRBJ2-6, with D unresolved. The sequence runs out 3 residues before the end of the CDR3; the remainder is reconstructed from the germline J gene. V lost 7 bases and J 2 bases, leaving 9 bases between the germline ends. Germline V gene sequence: CDR1 MNHEY, CDR2 SVGEGT. There are 14 residues in the CDR3.

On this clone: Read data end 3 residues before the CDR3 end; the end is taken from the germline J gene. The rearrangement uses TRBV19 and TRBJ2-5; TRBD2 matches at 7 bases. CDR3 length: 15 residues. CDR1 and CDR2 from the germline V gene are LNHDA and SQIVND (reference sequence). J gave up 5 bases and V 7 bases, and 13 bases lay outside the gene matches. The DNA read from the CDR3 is TGTGCCAGTAAGCAGGGTGGAGCGGGGCGCGAGACC. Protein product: CASKQGGAGRET. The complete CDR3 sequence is CASKQGGAGRETQYF.

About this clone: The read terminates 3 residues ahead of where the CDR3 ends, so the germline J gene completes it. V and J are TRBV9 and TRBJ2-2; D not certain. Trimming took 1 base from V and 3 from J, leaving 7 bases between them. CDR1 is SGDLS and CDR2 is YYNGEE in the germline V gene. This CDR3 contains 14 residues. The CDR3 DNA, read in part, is TGTGCCAGCAGCGTACTTCAGGACACCGGGGAG. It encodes CASSVLQDTGE. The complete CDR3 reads CASSVLQDTGELFF.

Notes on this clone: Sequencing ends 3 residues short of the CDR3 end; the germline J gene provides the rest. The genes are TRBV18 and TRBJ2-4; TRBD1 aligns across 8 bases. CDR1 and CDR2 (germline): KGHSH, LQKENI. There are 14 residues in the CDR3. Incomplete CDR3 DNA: TGTGCCAGCTCGTGGGACAGGAGCACGTATGGT. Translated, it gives CASSWDRSTYG. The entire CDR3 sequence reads CASSWDRSTYGQYF.

The DNA read from the CDR3 is TGCGCCAGCAGCCGGGACAAAGCCTACGAG. Translating it yields CASSRDKAYE. The complete CDR3 reads CASSRDKAYEQYF. The chain employs TRBV5-1 and TRBJ2-7; possibly TRBD1 for D (6 bases). The read comes to an end 3 residues before the CDR3 does, leaving the germline J gene to fill in the end. Germline V gives CDR1 SGHRS, CDR2 YFSETQ. This CDR3 comprises 13 residues. V lost 4 bases to trimming and J lost 2 bases, with 10 bases between them.

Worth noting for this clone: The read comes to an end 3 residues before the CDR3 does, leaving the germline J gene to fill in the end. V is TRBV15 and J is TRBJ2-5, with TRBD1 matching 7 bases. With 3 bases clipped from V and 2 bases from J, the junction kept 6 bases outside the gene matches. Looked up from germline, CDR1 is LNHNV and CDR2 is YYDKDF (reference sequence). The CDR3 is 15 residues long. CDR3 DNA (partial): TGTGCCACCAGCAGGACAGGGCAACTGCAAGAGACC. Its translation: CATSRTGQLQET. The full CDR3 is CATSRTGQLQETQYF.

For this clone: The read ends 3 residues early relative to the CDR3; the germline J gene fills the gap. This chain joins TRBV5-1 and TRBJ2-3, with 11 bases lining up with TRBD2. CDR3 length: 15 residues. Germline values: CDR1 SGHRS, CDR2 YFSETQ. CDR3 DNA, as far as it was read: TGCGCCAGCAGCACAGGGACTAGCGGACAAGAGACG. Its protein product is CASSTGTSGQET. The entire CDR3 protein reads CASSTGTSGQETQYF.

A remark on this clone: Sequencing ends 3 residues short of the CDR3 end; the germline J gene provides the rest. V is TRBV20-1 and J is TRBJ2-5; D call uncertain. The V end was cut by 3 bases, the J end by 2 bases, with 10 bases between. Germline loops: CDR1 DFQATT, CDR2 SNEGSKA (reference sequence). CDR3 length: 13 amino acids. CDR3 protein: CSASGPAQETQYF. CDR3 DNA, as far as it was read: TGCAGTGCTAGTGGGCCAGCACAAGAGACC.

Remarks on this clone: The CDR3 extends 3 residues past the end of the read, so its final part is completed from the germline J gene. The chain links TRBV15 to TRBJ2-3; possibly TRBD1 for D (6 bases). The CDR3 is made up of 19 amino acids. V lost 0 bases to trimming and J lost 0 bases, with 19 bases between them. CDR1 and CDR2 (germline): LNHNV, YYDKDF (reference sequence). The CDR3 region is CATSRDRFRTEPSTDTQYF. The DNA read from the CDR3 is TGTGCCACCAGCAGAGATCGATTTAGGACAGAGCCTAGCACAGATACG. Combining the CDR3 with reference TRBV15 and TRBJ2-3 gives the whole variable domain DAMVIQNPRYQVTQFGKPVTLSCSQTLNHNVMYWYQQKSSQAPKLLFHYYDKDFNNEADTPDNFQSRRPNTSFCFLDIRSPGLGDTAMYLCATSRDRFRTEPSTDTQYFGPGTRLTVL.

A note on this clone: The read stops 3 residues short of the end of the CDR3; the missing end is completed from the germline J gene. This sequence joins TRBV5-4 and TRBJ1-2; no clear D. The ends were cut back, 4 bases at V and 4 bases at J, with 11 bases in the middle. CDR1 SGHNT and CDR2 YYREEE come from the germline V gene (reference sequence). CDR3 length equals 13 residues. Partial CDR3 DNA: TGTGCCAGCAGCCTCCCGGAGGGCTATGGC. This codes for CASSLPEGYG. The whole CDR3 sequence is CASSLPEGYGYTF.

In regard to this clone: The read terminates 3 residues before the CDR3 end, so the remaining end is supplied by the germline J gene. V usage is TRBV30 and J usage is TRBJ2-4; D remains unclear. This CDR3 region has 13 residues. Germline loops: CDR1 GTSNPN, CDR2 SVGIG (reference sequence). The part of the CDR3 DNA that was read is TGTGCCTGGATTGACGGCAGGCCGAATGGT. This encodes CAWIDGRPNG. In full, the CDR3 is CAWIDGRPNGQYF.

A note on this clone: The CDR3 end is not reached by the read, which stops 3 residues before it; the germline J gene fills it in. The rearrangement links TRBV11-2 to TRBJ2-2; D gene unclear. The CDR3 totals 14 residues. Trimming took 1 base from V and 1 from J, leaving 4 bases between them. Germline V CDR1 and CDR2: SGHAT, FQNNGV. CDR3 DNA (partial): TGTGCCAGCAGCTTAGTTCGGAACACCGGGGAG. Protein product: CASSLVRNTGE. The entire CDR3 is CASSLVRNTGELFF.

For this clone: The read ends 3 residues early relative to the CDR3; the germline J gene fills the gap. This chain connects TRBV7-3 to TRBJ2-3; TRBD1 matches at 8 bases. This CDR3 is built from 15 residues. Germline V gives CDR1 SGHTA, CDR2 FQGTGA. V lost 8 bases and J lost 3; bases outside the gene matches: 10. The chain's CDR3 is CASGLGTGLTDTQYF. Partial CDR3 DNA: TGTGCCAGCGGGCTAGGGACAGGATTAACAGATACG.